This T cell receptor beta chain emerged from a study of CD8+ T cells in alopecia areata. As for this clone: Antigen: not known.

Documented treatment: oral pan-JAK inhibitor, 5-10 mg twice daily. Separation by sorting yielded CD4+ and CD8+ T cells from PBMCs. Reverse transcription of extracted RNA yielded cDNA, which provided the sequencing template. TCRdb's copy holds only in-frame clones and misses some; the assay was immunoSEQ multiplex PCR. The sample includes 98,000 or so clones, about 64% of them seen just once. Study results and limitations: Under tofacitinib, numerous expanded lesional clonotypes remained detectable in scalp and blood. Scalp samples also yield sequences of resident alphabeta T cells from normal skin. Unlike in mice, where it was clearer, TCR sharing across patients was less clear, possibly HLA-related.

This sample comprised CD8+ T cells sorted from blood, obtained at week 4, from a patient treated with tofacitinib. The clonotype comes from a human donor with alopecia areata.

In DNA, the CDR3 is TGCAGCGGCGACGGACAGGGTATCGATGAGCAGTTCTTC. Protein product: CSGDGQGIDEQFF. The gene calls are TRBV29-1 and TRBJ2-1; 8 positions match TRBD1. The CDR3 has 13 residues. V lost 7 bases, J lost 8 bases, and 10 bases stayed unmatched. Germline lookup yields CDR1 SQVTM and CDR2 ANQGSEA.